Reported below is one T cell receptor beta chain. No antigen is known for it. Per-base qualities were not stored, and no clone one base away is much larger. The data derive from a study of T cell responses to AZD1222 COVID-19 vaccine (dated by TCRdb to the early 2020s). Background for the entire study: TCR sequencing covered more than 230 trial participants: roughly 200 given two doses of AZD1222 and about 26 given two doses of MenACWY control vaccine. Trial participants were enrolled into age subgroups of 18-55, 56-69 and 70-plus years, which contained roughly 140, 27 and 60 TCR-sequenced participants, respectively.

Taken with the paper, the label for time point translates to: sample from adult after SARS-CoV-2 infection, after symptom onset. A couple of convalescent COVID-19 patients, sampled after symptom onset from adults with prior SARS-CoV-2 infection, were also TCR-sequenced for comparison. The CDR3 regions of human TCRbeta chains were analyzed by immunosequencing. Processing in the source paper ran as follows. TCRs in the repertoires were compared against a reference library of SARS-CoV-2-specific TCRs that had been generated with the MIRA antigen-specificity platform. Breadth meant the fraction of unique TCRs that were SARS-CoV-2-associated, whereas depth meant the fraction of total T cells that were SARS-CoV-2-associated. Using the MIRA data, each spike-specific TCR was mapped to the spike region that the TCR reacts to and placed in a CD4 or CD8 class. Log10-transformed breadth and depth values were compared by one-way ANOVA with Sidak's multiple comparisons tests. TCRdb provides this immuneACCESS table in a form limited to in-frame rearrangements. Some clones are lacking; in checked studies, under half of them reflect an unresolved V gene, and why the rest are absent is not known. V, J and clone size are taken as reported in that table, and D and trimming were inferred from the DNA itself. For this sample there are about 150,000 clones; 75% to 90% appear just once. Approximately 7% of the sample rests with the top ten.

General study outcomes and caveats: Participants were mostly white British and included more females than males, and it was suggested by the authors that clonal diversity may have been underestimated. The whole spike protein was spanned by vaccine-associated CD4 TCRs, and dominant responses were seen in regions 160-218 and 743-854. Reportedly, close to half of the unique spike-specific TCRs recognized epitopes lying outside the regions that are mutated in the B.1.351 and B.1.1.7 variants. Because no samples from the day 14 peak response were available, repertoires could be characterized only after the peak T cell response. A significant rise in spike-specific TCR breadth and depth was observed after two AZD1222 doses relative to day 0 and relative to MenACWY recipients. Only five or six AZD1222 recipients were SARS-CoV-2 seropositive at baseline, limiting conclusions about previously exposed vaccinees. The 56-69-year group was small, and its depth increase did not reach significance, likely because of low power.

The CDR3 goes from the cysteine to the phenylalanine over 13 residues. Only the CDR3 part of the read is kept: 39 bases, read in frame from the first base. Looking up the germline V gene (reference sequence) yields CDR1 SEHNR and CDR2 FQNEAQ. From V the trimming removes 7 bases and from J it removes 1 base, while the gene matches leave 3 bases of the junction unaccounted for. The sequencing here drew on peripheral blood, taken after recovery from COVID-19. This clonotype originated in an adult who had recovered from COVID-19. Recombination connected TRBV7-9 to TRBJ1-2, with TRBD1 identical over 7 junction bases. The DNA sequence is given as TGTGCCAGCAACCGGGACAGTAACTATGGCTACACCTTC. This is translated as CASNRDSNYGYTF.